This entry is about one TCR beta chain. Its antigen is not yet known. This may arise from a read error, as a much more abundant clone is one base away. The source of the sample is a study of blood T cells in healthy people across ages (dated by TCRdb to between 2015 and 2016). Context from the whole study: In model experiments, template switching captured about one uniquely barcoded TCR beta cDNA molecule for every two T cells. To track age-related changes in TCR beta repertoire diversity, the study relied on deep sequencing normalized with unique cDNA molecular identifiers. To avoid experimental bias, donors of different ages were randomly spread across the sequencing lanes. The study analyzed two additional independent replicas of 1 million unique cDNA reads from the same blood draw for two donors, one aged 18 to 30 and one aged 80 or older. Donors were grouped into four age groups: young (average approximately 16 years), middle-aged (around 39), aged (around 60) and long-lived (about 89). Summary of the overall study and its limitations: The CMV infection status of donors was not known, potentially confounding age-related changes in expanded clonotypes. Because profiling used bulk unsorted PBMCs, naive and antigen-experienced compartments could not be compared conclusively. The long-lived group showed more naive CD4+ T cells, fewer expanded clones and increased TCR diversity than the aged group, suggesting age selection. The percentage of naive T cells measured by flow cytometry correlated strongly with observed TCR beta diversity. Estimates of total diversity based on one million sequenced T cells were regarded as lower bounds and as underestimates. Observed TCR beta diversity per million T cells fell roughly linearly with age, and a significant reduction was already apparent by age about 38.

The library was prepared using 5' RACE. Sequencing was performed on an Illumina HiSeq 2500. A second roughly 7 to 12 cycle PCR used a sample-barcoded 5' primer and a J-beta primer mix. Each TCR beta cDNA molecule received a unique molecular identifier from a template-switch 5' adaptor carrying 12 random nucleotides. Each sample yielded at least 2.5 million CDR3-containing paired-end reads. First-strand cDNA synthesis was performed from all RNA using the Mint cDNA synthesis kit, with priming by a TRBC-specific oligonucleotide. All cDNA was treated with uracil-DNA glycosylase and then went through a first 18-cycle PCR with the universal primers M1SS and BC2_uni_R. Per the source publication's procedure: Normalization of each sample was performed by random selection of 1 million high-quality reads, each carrying a distinct molecular identifier. Instead of being binned into consensus sequences, reads with shared molecular identifiers were discarded. MiTCR, with a Q25 quality threshold and the strictest error-elimination algorithm, was used for CDR3 identification, clonotype clustering and error correction. A nonparametric unseen species model with Euler transformation was used to estimate lower-bound total TCR beta diversity. The public reads were run again by TCRdb, first through fastp at Q25 and then through MiXCR, and only productive beta chains were kept. Every CDR3 protein is listed once, alongside the most common genes and DNA of its rows. In this record, the V and J calls reflect TCRdb's handling and not the investigators' own analysis. This sample has 850,000 or so distinct CDR3 sequences in its table, and around 28% of those were observed once. Approximately 15% of the sample is taken by the ten largest.

Donors were about 36 systemically healthy Caucasian individuals from Russia aged roughly 6 to 100 years. Approximately 11 milliliters of peripheral blood were drawn from each donor into EDTA-treated Vacutainer tubes. Ficoll-Paque density-gradient centrifugation was used to isolate PBMCs, with at least 7 million per sample. Total RNA, at least 5 micrograms per sample, was extracted from PBMCs with Trizol reagent. Naive CD45RAhigh/CD27high T cell percentages were measured by flow cytometry on a PBMC aliquot from every donor. In the germline V gene (reference sequence), CDR1 corresponds to SSHAT and CDR2 to FNYEAQ. Spanning cysteine to phenylalanine, the CDR3 consists of 16 amino acids. CDR3 DNA only is kept here, 48 bases in frame from base 1.

This clonotype originated in a woman older than 75 in good health. The specimen was blood. The sequence is built from TRBV7-7 and TRBJ2-1, with a tentative D call of TRBD1 or TRBD2, each matching 5 bases. CDR3 loop: CASNLAWDPLYNEQFF. The DNA sequence is TGTGCCAGCAACTTAGCCTGGGACCCCCTCTACAATGAGCAGTTCTTC.